This record covers a single T cell receptor beta chain. Sequencing used immunoSEQ multiplex PCR; TCRdb keeps in-frame clones, though not all of them. The sample carries under 75,000 clones, about 81% recorded once. The entry originates in a study of OX40 agonist ivuxolimab in advanced cancers. The CDR3 spans 16 residues. Trimming cost V 1 base and J 0 bases, with 10 bases left between them. The material sequenced was CD4+ or CD8+ T cells sorted from blood, taken in a trial of the OX40 agonist ivuxolimab. The sequence derives from an adult with an advanced solid tumor such as melanoma, head and neck, liver or kidney cancer. The chain uses TRBV23-1 and TRBJ1-5; no firm D call. TRBV23-1 is identified as an open reading frame with a role that is uncertain. In DNA form, the CDR3 reads TGCGCCAGCAGTCAATTAAGGCGGAGTAGCAATCAGCCCCAGCATTTT. Translation: CASSQLRRSSNQPQHF.